The source of this T cell receptor (beta chain) is a study of T cells in Graves' hyperthyroidism and ophthalmopathy (dated by TCRdb to about 2019). Broadly, across the study: Peripheral blood samples were taken at initial diagnosis, before any treatment was given. Whether ophthalmopathy could be predicted prospectively was tested in an independent validation cohort made up of 18 to 20 hyperthyroidism patients plus 17 patients who later progressed to ophthalmopathy. Thyroid tissue and blood T-cell repertoires from roughly six Graves' hyperthyroidism patients were also compared in the study. The paper describes TCR Vbeta CDR3 sequencing of 135 peripheral blood samples, made up of about 40 ophthalmopathy patients, around 78 hyperthyroidism patients and 17 progressor patients. TCR V-J signatures able to tell the groups apart were searched for in a discovery cohort of 90 to 100 patients, of whom 40 to 45 had Graves' ophthalmopathy and around 58 had stable Graves' hyperthyroidism. The 100 discovery patients were randomly split 7:3 into training and test sets. After blood sampling, hyperthyroidism patients were treated with methimazole at a starting dose of 30 mg daily, and ophthalmopathy patients were treated with high-dose intravenous methylprednisolone.

In the ophthalmopathy patients, disease was moderately to severely active, with a Clinical Activity Score of 3 or more, a NOSPECS grade of 4 or more, and a duration of less than 3 months. Exclusion was applied to patients with uncontrolled infections, other autoimmune diseases, pregnancy or lactation. Diagnoses relied on clinical symptoms, serum thyroxine and TRAb, thyroid ultrasound and orbital computed tomography. PBMCs were isolated from about 9.2 ml of fresh peripheral blood by Ficoll-Paque density gradient centrifugation. Total RNA was extracted using Trizol reagent, and RNA quality was assessed on an Agilent 2100 Bioanalyzer. The CDR3 contains 13 residues, cysteine and phenylalanine counted. Of the read, only the CDR3 DNA is kept; its 39 bases are in frame from base 1. The junction shows trimming of 4 bases on V and 2 bases on J, and the gene matches do not reach 0 bases of it. Sequences SGHRS (CDR1) and YFSETQ (CDR2) are obtained from the germline V gene.

Findings and caveats that apply to the study as a whole: No statistical method was used to fix the sample size in advance, and group allocation was not hidden from the investigators. A 13 V-J signature model separated ophthalmopathy from stable hyperthyroidism, with roughly 88% sensitivity and 81.08% specificity in cross-validation and 80%/75% in testing. Most expanded thyroid clonotypes (frequency above 0.001) were also detected in blood, a finding suggesting that blood repertoires may reflect thyroid immune responses. In validation, progression to ophthalmopathy was predicted by the model with 70% to 71% sensitivity and 72% to 85% specificity, a median of around 5.9 months before onset.

This clonotype was found a few times. It has no known antigen specificity. No much larger clonotype is one base removed from it; base qualities were not supplied. The TCR beta CDR3 regions were amplified from RNA transcripts. For the first round of RT-PCR on the TCR CDR3, the HTBI primer set was used together with the Qiagen OneStep RT-PCR kit. Libraries were constructed in a second round of multiplex PCR, after which size selection and purification were performed. The libraries were sequenced on an Illumina HiSeq2000 using paired-end 100 bp reads. The authors' pipeline ran thus. SOAPnuke was used to process the raw data, throwing out any read that contained adapters or uncalled bases, had a mean Phred below 15, or lacked an exact constant-primer or identifier match. COPE v1.2.5 was used to merge high-quality paired reads, and clonotypes were defined as unique nucleotide sequences. MiTCR v1.1 was used to align the clonotypes against IMGT TRBV, TRBD and TRBJ reference segments. Analysis was restricted to V-J combinations with a frequency above 0.0001, which covered roughly 99% of repertoires. The TCS score was defined as the ratio of F50 (clonal expansion) to E x V (chaos), calculated using BLOSUM62-based TCRdist between CDR3 peptides within each V-J. Welch's t-statistics and random forest reduced 514 V-J features to 10 to 15, which were used in a naive Bayes classifier (R e1071). TCRdb handled the public reads itself, with Q25 trimming in fastp and clone calling in MiXCR, and kept productive beta chains. CDR3 protein sequences are deduplicated, and each keeps its most common genes and DNA. TCRdb assigned the V and J calls; the authors' analysis was not used. The sample records approximately 380,000 distinct CDR3 sequences, more than 13% of which are singletons. Under 30% of the sample comes from the top ten.

Sequencing was performed on blood. This receptor chain uses TRBV5-1 and TRBJ1-2; TRBD1 matches 9 bases in the middle. This clonotype originated in a man aged 50 to 60 with Graves' ophthalmopathy. In nucleotides, the sequence is TGCGCCAGCAGCGGGACAGGGAACTATGGCTACACCTTC. Protein translation: CASSGTGNYGYTF.